The present entry profiles one T cell receptor (beta chain) with its context. The data are from a study of blood T cell repertoires in COVID-19. For the study at large: COVID-19 samples, acute and convalescent, were from the United States, Italy and Spain.

The data were produced by immunoSEQ multiplex PCR, yet TCRdb's version contains in-frame clones alone and is incomplete. The sample carries around 150,000 clones, under 90% recorded once. This CDR3 has 15 residues. The V gene's germline CDR1 is LNHDA and CDR2 SQIVND (reference sequence). V shed 1 base, J shed 5 bases, and the junction held 5 bases outside the gene matches. The TCR sequence derives from a woman older than 75 with acute or convalescent COVID-19. The sequencing input was peripheral blood. This rearrangement joins TRBV19 to TRBJ1-1; 9 bases agree with TRBD1. CDR3 sequence: CASSIGGTGRTEAFF. CDR3 nucleotide sequence: TGTGCCAGTAGTATAGGTGGGACAGGGAGGACTGAAGCTTTCTTT.